The 5 T cell receptor beta chains listed next were all sequenced from one sample in a study of T cell changes during pregnancy in multiple sclerosis. Sequenced by immunoSEQ multiplex PCR; TCRdb stores in-frame clones only, minus some. The sample records 45,000 or so clones, roughly 93% being singletons. Specimen: PBMCs (not recorded whether the cells were cultured). These receptors were taken from a female donor with multiple sclerosis, enrolled in a pregnancy study.

This clone was counted a single time. The V and J genes are TRBV5-1 and TRBJ2-3; 8 nucleotides agree with TRBD2. Losses at the gene ends were 0 bases for V and 1 base for J; bases not matched to a gene: 1. Germline assignment: CDR1 SGHRS and CDR2 YFSETQ. This CDR3 has 15 amino acids. The chain's CDR3 is CASSLVGGGTDTQYF. The DNA for the CDR3 is TGCGCCAGCAGCTTGGTCGGGGGGGGCACAGATACGCAGTATTTT.

The chain links TRBV9 to TRBJ2-5, with 9 bases identical to TRBD1. In germline, CDR1 is SGDLS, CDR2 YYNGEE. The J segment lost 4 bases and the V segment lost 4 bases, leaving 11 bases of the junction unmatched. The CDR3 spans 16 residues. CDR3 nucleotide sequence: TGTGCCAGCAGCCCGGGGACAGGGCTTCGCGGAGAGACCCAGTACTTC. Its translation is CASSPGTGLRGETQYF.

V is TRBV30 and J is TRBJ2-7; possibly TRBD2 for D (6 bases). V was pared by 5 bases and J by 4 bases, with 9 bases between. CDR3 size: 11 residues. The V gene's germline CDR1 is GTSNPN and CDR2 SVGIG (reference sequence). CDR3 sequence reads: CAWETSYEQYF. The CDR3 DNA sequence: TGTGCCTGGGAGACTAGTTACGAGCAGTACTTC.

The chain links TRBV2 to TRBJ1-5, with D unclear. The CDR3 is 14 residues long. Trimming pared 6 bases from V and 6 bases from J, leaving 15 bases between. Germline lookup yields CDR1 SNHLY and CDR2 FYNNEI. CDR3: CASREQAFGQPQHF. The CDR3 DNA follows: TGTGCCAGCAGAGAGCAGGCGTTCGGTCAGCCCCAGCATTTT.

The J gene is TRBJ2-1, the V gene TRBV30, with TRBD2 matching 10 bases. The CDR3 contains 15 residues. Germline loops: CDR1 GTSNPN, CDR2 SVGIG (reference sequence). The V and J ends lost 0 bases and 6 bases, in that order; junction bases with no gene match: 5. In DNA form, the CDR3 reads TGTGCCTGGAGTGTGGGGCTAGCGGGAGTCAATGAGCAGTTCTTC. This gives the protein CAWSVGLAGVNEQFF.